The clone carrying this TCR gamma chain was recorded a few times. TCRdb reran clone calling via CATT on the reads. The sample has about 2,100 gamma-chain clones, 30% seen once. The sample originates from a study of gamma-delta chains in newborns, infants, children. As for the study in general: Microbial exposure reportedly drives polyclonal innate γδ T cell expansion after birth.

The CDR3 has 15 residues. V shed 4 bases and J 9 bases; nucleotides not matched to a gene: 6. The germline gives CDR1 GITISATS, CDR2 ISYDGTV (reference sequence). This receptor was taken from a child who was a newborn, infant or young child, either healthy, febrile or measles-vaccinated (not recorded which). Material: blood. The rearrangement uses TRGV9 and TRGJP. The CDR3 here is CALWDPWLGKKIKVF. CDR3 nucleotides: TGTGCCTTGTGGGATCCCTGGTTGGGCAAAAAAATCAAGGTATTT.